This T cell receptor (beta chain) is drawn from a study of cytomegalovirus exposure and HLA in healthy donors. Study-level background: It was reported in a later analysis that the 100 to 150 validation repertoires used the same platform as the approximately 650 first-cohort repertoires. Whole-study results and caveats: Whilst most TCR sequences proved rare, a subset of public TCRs occurred across many donors.

V shed 1 base and J shed 4 bases, with 10 bases lying between them. Germline CDR1 reads MGHRA; CDR2 reads YSYEKL. The CDR3 has 14 amino acids. A word on this clone: Its antigen is as yet unknown.

Sequencing was performed with immunoSEQ multiplex PCR; in TCRdb, only in-frame clones are kept and a portion is missing. The sample records some 140,000 clones, about 83% being singletons. The V gene is TRBV4-1, the J gene TRBJ1-2; D remains ambiguous. The sequence was obtained from a woman aged 30 to 39 in good health and CMV-seronegative. Specimen: PBMCs. This chain's CDR3 is CASSQGSRGYGYTF. The CDR3 bases are TGCGCCAGCAGCCAAGGGTCTCGGGGCTATGGCTACACCTTC.